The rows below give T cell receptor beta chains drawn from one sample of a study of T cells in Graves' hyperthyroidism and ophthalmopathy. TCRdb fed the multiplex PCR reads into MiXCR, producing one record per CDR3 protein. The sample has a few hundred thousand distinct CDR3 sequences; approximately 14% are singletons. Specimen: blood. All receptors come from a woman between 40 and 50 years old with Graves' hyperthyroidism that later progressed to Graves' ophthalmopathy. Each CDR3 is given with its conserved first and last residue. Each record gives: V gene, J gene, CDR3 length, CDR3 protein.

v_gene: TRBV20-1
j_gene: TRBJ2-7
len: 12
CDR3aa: CSATGEFYEQYF

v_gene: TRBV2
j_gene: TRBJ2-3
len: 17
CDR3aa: CASSGDLAGLHTDTQYF

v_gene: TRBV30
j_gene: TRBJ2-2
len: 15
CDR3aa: CAWRVQGGITGELFF

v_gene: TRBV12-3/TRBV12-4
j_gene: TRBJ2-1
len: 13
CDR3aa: CASSPRGDDEQFF

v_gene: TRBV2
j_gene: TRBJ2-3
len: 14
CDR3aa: CASSVAQVTDTQYF

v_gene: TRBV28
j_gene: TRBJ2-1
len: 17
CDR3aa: CASSQVTLAGLYNEQFF

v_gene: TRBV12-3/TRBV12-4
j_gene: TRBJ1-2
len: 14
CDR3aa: CASRGQAANSAYTF

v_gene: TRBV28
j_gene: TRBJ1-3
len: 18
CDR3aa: CASSFLWSTGGKGNTIYF

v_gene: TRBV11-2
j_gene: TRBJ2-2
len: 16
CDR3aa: CASSPTSGVNTGELFF

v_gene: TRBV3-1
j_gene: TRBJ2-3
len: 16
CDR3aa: CASSPSKLADTDTQYF

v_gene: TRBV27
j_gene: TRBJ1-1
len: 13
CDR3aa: CASSYSPNTEAFF

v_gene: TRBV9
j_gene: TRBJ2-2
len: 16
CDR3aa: CASSPGLAGKTGELFF

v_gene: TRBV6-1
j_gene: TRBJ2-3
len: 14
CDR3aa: CATSSGSGTDTQYF

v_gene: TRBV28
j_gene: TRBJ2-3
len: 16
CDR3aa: CASRYGLADSTDTQYF

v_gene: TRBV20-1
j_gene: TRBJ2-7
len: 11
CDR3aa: CSVSNYYEQYF

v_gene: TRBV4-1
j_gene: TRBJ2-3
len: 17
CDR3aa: CASSQGFRDTGTDTQYF